The 18 T cell receptor beta chains given below trace back to one sample, sequenced in a study of blood T cell repertoires in COVID-19. Sequenced by immunoSEQ multiplex PCR; TCRdb stores in-frame clones only, minus some. The sample consists of roughly 290,000 clones, approximately 85% of them appearing once. Sequencing was done on a sample of peripheral blood. All receptors derive from a human donor with COVID-19, enrolled during active disease. The donor label of this sample is uncertain.

The genes are TRBV5-1 and TRBJ1-1; the match to TRBD1 covers 8 bases. The V gene end was trimmed by 2 bases and the J gene end by 1 base; junction bases not matched to a gene: 4. Germline assignment: CDR1 SGHRS and CDR2 YFSETQ. This CDR3 spans 15 amino acids. The CDR3 nucleotides read TGCGCCAGCAGCTTTGACAGGGGAACGAACACTGAAGCTTTCTTT. Translating gives CASSFDRGTNTEAFF.

This clone was detected a few times. The chain has TRBV2 and TRBJ1-5, with 8 bases aligning to TRBD1. There are 15 residues in the CDR3. Germline loops: CDR1 SNHLY, CDR2 FYNNEI. Trimming at V came to 4 bases and at J to 6 bases, leaving 8 bases not matched to a gene. CDR3 nucleotide sequence: TGTGCCAGCAGTGTGCGGACAGGGACAACTCAGCCCCAGCATTTT. Its protein product is CASSVRTGTTQPQHF.

V usage is TRBV9 and J usage is TRBJ1-5; D uncertain. V shed 0 bases and J shed 7 bases, with 11 bases lying between them. The CDR3 extends over 14 amino acids. CDR1 SGDLS and CDR2 YYNGEE come from the germline V gene. CDR3 nucleotides: TGTGCCAGCAGCGTAGAGGCCCCGGGGCAGCCCCAGCATTTT. It translates to CASSVEAPGQPQHF.

V usage is TRBV6-6 and J usage is TRBJ1-5, with a tentative D call TRBD1 (6 bases). Germline CDR1 reads MNHNY; CDR2 reads SVGAGI (reference sequence). This CDR3 is 13 amino acids long. V was shortened by 10 bases and J by 7 bases, with 17 bases between the two germline ends. DNA for the CDR3: TGTGCCACCAGGGGCCAGGGGCAGCAGCCCCAGCATTTT. Amino acids: CATRGQGQQPQHF.

Points on this clone: At one of its ends the junction is not consistent with the germline gene, which may arise from a read error. This rearrangement joins TRBV6-6 to TRBJ1-2; D is unresolved. Germline loops: CDR1 MNHNY, CDR2 SVGAGI (reference sequence). The CDR3 is made up of 14 amino acids. The CDR3 spells CASSYYDRGYGYTF. Here the CDR3 DNA reads TGTGCCAGCAGCTACTACGATCGAGGCTATGGCTACACCTTC.

The chain has TRBV5-1 and TRBJ1-1, with TRBD1 identical over 8 bases. Germline V gene data show CDR1 as SGHRS and CDR2 as YFSETQ. The CDR3 is 14 amino acids. Trimming cost V 4 bases and J 10 bases; bases outside gene matches: 12. The CDR3 DNA sequence: TGCGCCAGCAGCACCTCAGGGGGCGAAGATCGAGCTTTCTTT. This sequence encodes CASSTSGGEDRAFF.

This clone appeared once. The chain couples TRBV28 to TRBJ1-3, with a possible D match to TRBD1 (6 bases). Trimming cost V 3 bases and J 1 base, with 7 bases left between them. CDR1 MDHEN and CDR2 SYDVKM come from the germline V gene. The CDR3 loop spans 14 amino acids. Here the CDR3 reads CASSFGQSGNTIYF. DNA for the CDR3: TGTGCCAGCAGTTTCGGACAGTCTGGAAACACCATATATTTT.

This clone has only one observation. This rearrangement joins TRBV11-3 to TRBJ2-7, with 7 positions matching TRBD1. Per the germline V gene, CDR1 is SGHNT and CDR2 is YENEEA. The CDR3 totals 14 residues. V lost 2 bases to trimming and J lost 3 bases; unmatched junction nucleotides: 4. The CDR3 DNA follows: TGTGCCAGCAGCTTACAGGGGGAGAACTACGAGCAGTACTTC. Its translation: CASSLQGENYEQYF.

The chain combines TRBV4-1 with TRBJ2-7, with D perhaps TRBD2 (5 bases). V was clipped by 1 base and J by 9 bases, with 16 bases between them. Germline CDR1 is MGHRA and CDR2 is YSYEKL. The CDR3 length is 14 residues. The DNA of the CDR3 is TGCGCCAGCAGCCAAGGCTTACTAGTCCCCGGGCAGTACTTC. Translating gives CASSQGLLVPGQYF.

The chain carries TRBV2 and TRBJ1-5; 7 bases agree with TRBD1. Germline values: CDR1 SNHLY, CDR2 FYNNEI. This CDR3 contains 14 residues. J gave up 4 bases and V 4 bases, and 4 bases lay outside the gene matches. The CDR3 protein is CASSGDRANQPQHF. In DNA form, the CDR3 reads TGTGCCAGCAGTGGTGACAGGGCAAATCAGCCCCAGCATTTT.

The chain carries TRBV3-1 (or the pseudogene TRBV3-2) and TRBJ1-2, with 10 nucleotides matching TRBD1. With V trimmed by 1 base and J by 8 bases, 7 bases remained unmatched. The CDR3 length is 15 residues. Germline V gene data show CDR1 as LGHDT and CDR2 as YNNKEL (reference sequence). In DNA form, the CDR3 reads TGTGCCAGCAGCCAAGCCGGGACAGGGGTGAAGGGCTACACCTTC. Translation gives CASSQAGTGVKGYTF.

The chain employs TRBV7-2 and TRBJ2-5; D is possibly TRBD2 (5 bases). The CDR3 has 17 amino acids. Germline lookup yields CDR1 SGHTA and CDR2 FQGNSA. The V gene lost 2 bases and the J gene lost 2 bases, with 18 bases spanning the gap. The CDR3 spells CASSLQSRAERQETQYF. For the CDR3, the DNA is TGTGCCAGCAGCTTACAATCACGAGCGGAACGGCAAGAGACCCAGTACTTC.

CDR3 sequence (DNA): TGTGCCAGCAGCTCCCCCCGGGAGCTAGAACTCATTCAGTACTTC. Protein product: CASSSPRELELIQYF. V usage is TRBV11-2 and J usage is TRBJ2-4, with D maybe TRBD2 (6 bases). CDR1 and CDR2 (germline): SGHAT, FQNNGV. This CDR3 comprises 15 residues. Deletions cut 4 bases from V and 9 bases from J, with 19 bases between. Full variable domain (rest looked up from reference TRBV11-2 and TRBJ2-4): EAGVAQSPRYKIIEKRQSVAFWCNPISGHATLYWYQQILGQGPKLLIQFQNNGVVDDSQLPKDRFSAERLKGVDSTLKIQPAKLEDSAVYLCASSSPRELELIQYFGAGTRLSVL.

The chain recombines TRBV24-1 with TRBJ1-5; D uncertain. V shed 1 base and J shed 7 bases, with 13 bases lying between them. The CDR3 spans 15 residues. The germline V gene has CDR1 KGHDR and CDR2 SFDVKD. CDR3 loop: CATSDFEGAGQPQHF. CDR3 nucleotide sequence: TGTGCCACCAGTGATTTCGAGGGTGCGGGCCAGCCCCAGCATTTT.

The rearrangement uses TRBV10-3 and TRBJ1-2, with TRBD1 as a possible D gene (6 bases). V lost 2 bases and J 3 bases, leaving 10 bases between the germline ends. Germline loops: CDR1 ENHRY, CDR2 SYGVKD. This CDR3 has 14 amino acids. CDR3 sequence (DNA): TGTGCCATCAGTGAGCTTCGACAGGACTATGGCTACACCTTC. Translating it yields CAISELRQDYGYTF.

The genes are TRBV29-1 and TRBJ2-7; 7 bases are a match to TRBD2. Per the germline V gene, CDR1 is SQVTM and CDR2 is ANQGSEA. The length of the CDR3 is 14 residues. With V trimmed by 6 bases and J by 3 bases, 11 bases remained unmatched. CDR3 coding DNA: TGCAGCGTCACCTTTGCGGGAGTCCACTACGAGCAGTACTTC. Amino acids: CSVTFAGVHYEQYF.

V usage is TRBV3-1 (or the pseudogene TRBV3-2) and J usage is TRBJ1-2, with TRBD1 matching 10 bases. V shed 4 bases, J shed 5 bases, and the junction held 19 bases outside the gene matches. Germline CDR1 and CDR2: LGHDT and YNNKEL (reference sequence). The CDR3 is made up of 19 amino acids. CDR3 coding DNA: TGTGCCAGCAGCCGTCCCTCCGGGACAGGGGAGGTTAGCGTGTATGGCTACACCTTC. Translation: CASSRPSGTGEVSVYGYTF.

The rearrangement links TRBV19 to TRBJ1-1; possibly TRBD1 for D (5 bases). The ends were cut back, 1 base at V and 5 bases at J, with 8 bases in the middle. The V gene's germline CDR1 is LNHDA and CDR2 SQIVND (reference sequence). The CDR3 contains 13 residues. The CDR3 is CASSIGGITEAFF. The CDR3 bases are TGTGCCAGTAGTATAGGGGGCATAACTGAAGCTTTCTTT. The full variable domain, with the rest looked up from reference TRBV19 and TRBJ1-1, is DGGITQSPKYLFRKEGQNVTLSCEQNLNHDAMYWYRQDPGQGLRLIYYSQIVNDFQKGDIAEGYSVSREKKESFPLTVTSAQKNPTAFYLCASSIGGITEAFFGQGTRLTVV.